The sequence of this T cell receptor (beta chain) was determined in a study of T-cell reconstitution after alpha-beta-depleted transplantation in children. Study-level findings and limits: Several patients had high TCRbeta diversity at day 60; it came from surviving recipient T cells and thymic progenitors. Reports say that about two months after transplant, the alpha-beta T cells came out of several hundred graft clones that had expanded. One year after transplant, T-cell counts and diversity came mostly from newly produced T cells.

There are 15 residues in the CDR3. Trimming cost V 3 bases and J 5 bases, with 19 bases left between them. The V gene's germline CDR1 is SQVTM and CDR2 ANQGSEA. A word on this clonotype: What it binds is not known.

TCRbeta library preparation incorporated unique molecular identifiers. TCRdb ran MiXCR on the PCR reads and lists one entry per CDR3 protein. The data contain about a million distinct CDR3 sequences, under 30% of them seen just once; the ten biggest clones take up about 28%. This TCR was sampled from a boy in the first two years of life who had a stem cell transplant for SCID, so the T cells may come from the graft donor. Specimen: PBMCs, mostly from graft donor cells, collected 360 days after TCRalphabeta/CD19-depleted stem cell transplant. The chain has TRBV29-1 and TRBJ2-5, with D hard to call. The CDR3 DNA reads TGCAGCGTTGACAGTTCTTTGGCCATGGCGGAGACCCAGTACTTC. It translates to CSVDSSLAMAETQYF. Based on the CDR3 plus reference TRBV29-1 and TRBJ2-5, the full variable domain is SAVISQKPSRDICQRGTSLTIQCQVDSQVTMMFWYRQQPGQSLTLIATANQGSEATYESGFVIDKFPISRPNLTFSTLTVSNMSPEDSSIYLCSVDSSLAMAETQYFGPGTRLLVL.